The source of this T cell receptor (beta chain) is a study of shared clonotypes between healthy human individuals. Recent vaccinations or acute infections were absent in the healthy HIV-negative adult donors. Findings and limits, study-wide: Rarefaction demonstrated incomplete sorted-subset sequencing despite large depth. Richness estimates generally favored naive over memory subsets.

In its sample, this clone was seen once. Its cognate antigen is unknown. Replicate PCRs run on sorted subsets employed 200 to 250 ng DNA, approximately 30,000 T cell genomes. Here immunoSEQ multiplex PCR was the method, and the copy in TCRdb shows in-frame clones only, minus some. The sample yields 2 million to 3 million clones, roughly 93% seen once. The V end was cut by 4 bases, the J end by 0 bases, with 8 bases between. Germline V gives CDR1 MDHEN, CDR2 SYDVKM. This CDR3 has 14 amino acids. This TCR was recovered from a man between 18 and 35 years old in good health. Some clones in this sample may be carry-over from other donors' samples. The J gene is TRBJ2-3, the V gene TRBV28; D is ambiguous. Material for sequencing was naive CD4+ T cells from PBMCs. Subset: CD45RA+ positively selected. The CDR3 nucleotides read TGTGCCAGCAGTTCCGAGCTGAGCACAGATACGCAGTATTTT. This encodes CASSSELSTDTQYF.